These T cell receptor beta chains were read from a single sample in a study of blood T cell repertoires in COVID-19. Profiled with immunoSEQ multiplex PCR; TCRdb holds only in-frame clones, not every one. The repertoire holds about 200,000 clones, with approximately 91% as singletons. Sequenced: peripheral blood. These receptors originate from a man in his 60s who had recovered from COVID-19. CDR3s include the opening cysteine and the closing phenylalanine or tryptophan. D genes are given only for firm matches. Part of the rows lack a size; the others show once, few, many or a class for expanded clones.

clone size,J gene,V gene,D gene,CDR3 DNA,CDR3 protein
-,TRBJ1-4,TRBV3-1/TRBV3-2,TRBD1,TGTGCCAGCAGCCAGCTTTTACAGGGGTTGGGTAATGAAAAACTGTTTTTT,CASSQLLQGLGNEKLFF
many,TRBJ2-7,TRBV9,TRBD2,TGTGCCAGCAGCGTAGGGGGGGGATCCCCCTACGAGCAGTACTTC,CASSVGGGSPYEQYF
-,TRBJ1-4,TRBV13,-,TGTGCCAGCAGCTTAGCGATAAGGGGGGGAACTAATGAAAAACTGTTTTTT,CASSLAIRGGTNEKLFF
-,TRBJ2-5,TRBV7-3,TRBD2,TGTGCCAGCAGCTCCCCGGGGACTAGCGGCAAGGGGACCCAGTACTTC,CASSSPGTSGKGTQYF
-,TRBJ1-3,TRBV6-5,-,TGTGCCAGCAGTTTAGACAGCTCCTCTGGAAACACCATATATTTT,CASSLDSSSGNTIYF
once,TRBJ1-6,TRBV9,TRBD1,TGTGCCAGCAGCGTAGCTGGGACAGGGGACTATAATTCACCCCTCCACTTT,CASSVAGTGDYNSPLHF
-,TRBJ2-7,TRBV4-2,TRBD1,TGTGCCAGCAGCCAGAAAGTGTCCGGGACAGGGCCCTACGAGCAGTACTTC,CASSQKVSGTGPYEQYF
-,TRBJ1-3,TRBV3-1/TRBV3-2,-,TGTGCCAGCAGCCTACGGGACTCGAGGGGAAACACCATATATTTT,CASSLRDSRGNTIYF
-,TRBJ2-7,TRBV6-5,-,TGTGCCAGCGGCGGAATCACCTACGAGCAGTACTTC,CASGGITYEQYF
-,TRBJ1-5,TRBV29-1,TRBD1,TGCAGCGTTACAGGGGGCCTTAATCAGCCCCAGCATTTT,CSVTGGLNQPQHF
-,TRBJ2-1,TRBV5-4,-,TGTGCCAGCAGCTTGGTTAGCGGCAATGAGCAGTTCTTC,CASSLVSGNEQFF
-,TRBJ1-5,TRBV30,-,TGTGCCTGGAGTGTACCGGCGGCTACCAATCAGCCCCAGCATTTT,CAWSVPAATNQPQHF
-,TRBJ2-1,TRBV11-2,TRBD2,TGTGCCAGCAGCTTAGGCCTAGCGGGGGCTGGAGGGCAGTTCTTC,CASSLGLAGAGGQFF
-,TRBJ2-7,TRBV19,TRBD1,TGTGCCAGTAGGATGGACAGGGACTACGAGCAGTACTTC,CASRMDRDYEQYF
-,TRBJ2-2,TRBV10-2,TRBD2,TGCGCCAGCAGTGACAGCGGGGGATCGAACACCGGGGAGCTGTTTTTT,CASSDSGGSNTGELFF